This T cell receptor beta chain is from a study of T cell repertoires in aging, cancer and after chemotherapy. V shed 3 bases and J shed 0 bases, with 9 bases lying between them. This CDR3 region has 14 residues. The V gene's germline CDR1 is KGHSH and CDR2 LQKENI. A mixed TRB-A/B primer pool amplified rearranged TRB by multiplex touch-down PCR. TCRdb reprocessed the multiplex PCR reads with MiXCR, giving one entry per CDR3 protein. There are around 2,700 distinct CDR3 sequences in the sample; about half occur only once, and over 3.5% lies in the top ten. Peripheral blood genomic DNA, not sorted cells or RNA, was the template. This clonotype was seen only a few times.

This chain links TRBV18 with TRBJ2-7; D unclear. The sample was blood. This receptor was identified in a human donor with a solid tumor. As DNA, the CDR3 is TGTGCCAGCTCACCGGGCCCTCGCTCCTACGAGCAGTACTTC. Encoded protein: CASSPGPRSYEQYF.